These T cell receptor beta chains were read from a single sample in a study of beta chain features in type 1 diabetes. Data came from immunoSEQ multiplex PCR; TCRdb stores just in-frame clones and leaves some out. Among under 400,000 clones listed, around 20% were seen once. Sequenced input: naive CD4+ T cells from blood. The origin of the receptors is a woman younger than 30 in good health. Each CDR3 is given with its conserved first and last residue.

CDR3 length	V gene	J gene	CDR3 protein
15	TRBV7-2	TRBJ2-5	CASSLLGTAQETQYF
16	TRBV11-2	TRBJ1-4	CASSLVLATTNEKLFF
12	TRBV21-1	TRBJ1-1	CASRGSETEAFF
11	TRBV2	TRBJ2-1	CASSYSNEQFF
13	TRBV29-1	TRBJ2-3	CSVDGGGTDTQYF
12	TRBV12-5	TRBJ2-1	CASGLRGNEQFF
12	TRBV5-4	TRBJ1-1	CASSLVGGGAFF
13	TRBV4-2	TRBJ1-2	CASSPGTGEGYTF
17	TRBV7-2	TRBJ2-7	CASSFTGTSGSSYEQYF
14	TRBV5-6	TRBJ2-5	CASSFDRGRETQYF
15	TRBV5-1	TRBJ2-5	CASSLQGLDLETQYF
12	TRBV5-1	TRBJ1-2	CASSLGAYGYTF
15	TRBV30	TRBJ2-7	CAWSDIKARSYEQYF
13	TRBV7-3	TRBJ2-5	CASSLNRGQTQYF
14	TRBV5-1	TRBJ2-3	CASSLAAGPDTQYF
14	TRBV5-6	TRBJ2-3	CASTVTGGGDTQYF
17	TRBV9	TRBJ2-1	CASSTGLAGGGYNEQFF
14	TRBV6-6	TRBJ1-1	CASIATGVLGEAFF
15	TRBV27	TRBJ2-5	CASSKAGHEQETQYF
14	TRBV30	TRBJ1-1	CAWSVGSGNTEAFF
13	TRBV6-6	TRBJ2-7	CASSSGGSYEQYF
14	TRBV4-1	TRBJ2-1	CASSQGRGVREQFF
15	TRBV10-3	TRBJ2-1	CAISEWDSSYNEQFF
15	TRBV4-2	TRBJ2-5	CASSQDGSLGETQYF
16	TRBV18	TRBJ2-4	CASSPRKGRDANIQYF
16	TRBV7-3	TRBJ2-1	CASSLVGAGSGNEQFF
16	TRBV23-1	TRBJ1-1	CASSLYSDSLNTEAFF
15	TRBV11-2	TRBJ2-7	CASSPRDQPTYEQYF
15	TRBV13	TRBJ2-5	CASSLSAGARVTQYF
15	TRBV18	TRBJ1-2	CASSFRQGDGYGYTF
14	TRBV15	TRBJ2-5	CATSRGLEEETQYF
15	TRBV19	TRBJ2-5	CASSISGQAEETQYF
16	TRBV7-9	TRBJ2-1	CASSLAGPSGRGEQFF
14	TRBV5-1	TRBJ1-6	CASSLGSVRSPLHF
11	TRBV20-1	TRBJ2-7	CSAKELYEQYF
14	TRBV7-8	TRBJ1-2	CASSLQLATYGYTF
15	TRBV5-4	TRBJ1-6	CASSQDRGVRSPLHF
12	TRBV5-1	TRBJ2-3	CASSEGGYTQYF
15	TRBV7-6	TRBJ2-5	CASSSLGGGEETQYF
14	TRBV7-9	TRBJ1-1	CASSLDGGRTEAFF
12	TRBV5-6	TRBJ1-5	CASSLSGQHQHF
15	TRBV18	TRBJ2-7	CASSPPGTGGRKQYF
18	TRBV11-2	TRBJ2-5	CASRKKLPWQGRGETQYF
12	TRBV27	TRBJ2-3	CASSSGGKLPYF
16	TRBV25-1	TRBJ2-7	CASSGYPGTGDYEQYF